Each of the 20 T cell receptor beta chains below was sequenced from the same sample in a study of T cell changes during pregnancy in multiple sclerosis. Produced via immunoSEQ multiplex PCR; TCRdb's table is partial and in-frame only. The profile shows approximately 100,000 clones, almost 95% of them singletons. Sequencing used peripheral blood, obtained before pregnancy. These receptors were obtained from a female donor with multiple sclerosis, enrolled in a pregnancy study.

This rearrangement joins TRBV11-2 to TRBJ2-2; 10 bases map to TRBD2. V shed 0 bases and J 7 bases; nucleotides not matched to a gene: 5. This CDR3 has 16 residues. The germline gives CDR1 SGHAT, CDR2 FQNNGV. The CDR3 DNA follows: TGTGCCAGCAGCTTAGAGCTAGCGGGAGATCTCGGGGAGCTGTTTTTT. Its protein is CASSLELAGDLGELFF.

The chain links TRBV28 to TRBJ1-2; TRBD1 agrees at 10 bases. Per germline, CDR1 MDHEN and CDR2 SYDVKM. The CDR3 loop spans 14 amino acids. Trimming removed 6 bases from V and 8 bases from J; junction bases left unmatched: 9. The CDR3 sequence: CASSGPTGGYGYTF. DNA of the CDR3: TGTGCCAGCAGCGGACCGACAGGGGGCTACGGCTACACCTTC.

This chain uses TRBV30 with TRBJ1-4, with 9 bases identical to TRBD1. CDR3 length: 13 residues. Trimming at V came to 2 bases and at J to 7 bases, leaving 2 bases not matched to a gene. CDR1 is GTSNPN and CDR2 is SVGIG in the germline V gene (reference sequence). This chain's CDR3 is CAWSRDRAEKLFF. The CDR3 region has the DNA TGTGCCTGGAGTCGGGACAGGGCTGAAAAACTGTTTTTT.

The chain is built from TRBV5-6 and TRBJ2-7; 8 bases fit TRBD2. From germline, CDR1 is SGHDT and CDR2 YYEEEE. Trimming took 3 bases from V and 3 from J; bases not matched to a gene: 8. The CDR3 consists of 15 residues. Written as DNA, the CDR3 is TGTGCCAGCAGCTCGACACGAAGCGGGGGCTACGAGCAGTACTTC. Translated, it gives CASSSTRSGGYEQYF.

In the case of this clone: The same CDR3 is also encoded by other DNA sequences in this sample. The rearrangement uses TRBV18 and TRBJ2-7; TRBD2 agrees at 11 bases. Germline V gene data show CDR1 as KGHSH and CDR2 as LQKENI. The CDR3 contains 15 residues. V lost 3 bases and J lost 0; bases outside the gene matches: 1. The CDR3 region has the DNA TGTGCCAGCTCACCCCTAGCGGGGGGCTCCTACGAGCAGTACTTC. Its translation is CASSPLAGGSYEQYF.

The gene calls are TRBV6-1 and TRBJ2-7; the D gene is possibly TRBD1 (6 bases). This CDR3 contains 13 residues. Germline-derived CDR1 and CDR2 are MNHNS and SASEGT. Trimming cost V 6 bases and J 2 bases, with 11 bases left between them. For the CDR3, the DNA is TGTGCCAGCAGGACAAGGGGGACCTACGAGCAGTACTTC. This gives the protein CASRTRGTYEQYF.

The chain links TRBV9 to TRBJ2-3; D is unresolved. From germline, CDR1 is SGDLS and CDR2 YYNGEE. CDR3 length equals 13 residues. V lost 4 bases and J 1 base, leaving 7 bases between the germline ends. In nucleotides, the CDR3 is TGTGCCAGCAGCCCCCCTGGCACAGATACGCAGTATTTT. Residues: CASSPPGTDTQYF.

The rearrangement joins TRBV7-9 to TRBJ2-7; D might be TRBD1 (6 bases). Trimming took off 4 bases at V and 3 bases at J, with 13 bases between the two ends. Germline CDR1 is SEHNR and CDR2 is FQNEAQ (reference sequence). The CDR3 sequence is 14 residues long. CDR3 sequence (DNA): TGTGCCAGCAGCTCGAACAGGGACCGCTACGAGCAGTACTTC. The encoded protein is CASSSNRDRYEQYF.

The rearrangement uses TRBV27 and TRBJ2-7, with 8 nucleotides matching TRBD1. The CDR3 is 14 amino acids. Trimming removed 3 bases from V and 4 bases from J; junction bases left unmatched: 5. CDR1 is MNHEY and CDR2 is SMNVEV in the germline V gene (reference sequence). CDR3 residues: CASSLGTGFYEQYF. The CDR3 DNA is TGTGCCAGCAGTTTGGGGACAGGATTTTACGAGCAGTACTTC.

The V call is TRBV6-1, the J call TRBJ1-4; unclear D gene. Trimming took 2 bases from V and 7 from J, leaving 14 bases between them. The length of the CDR3 is 15 residues. Germline CDR1 MNHNS, CDR2 SASEGT. Written as DNA, the CDR3 is TGTGCCAGCAGTGAACGTGGGCCAGGCGCTGAAAAACTGTTTTTT. Translation gives CASSERGPGAEKLFF.

The chain joins TRBV7-3 to TRBJ2-1; 10 bases match TRBD2. The length of the CDR3 is 16 residues. Losses at the gene ends were 8 bases for V and 5 bases for J; bases not matched to a gene: 12. Germline lookup yields CDR1 SGHTA and CDR2 FQGTGA. CDR3 in amino acids: CASSAQTSGRHNEQFF. DNA of the CDR3: TGTGCCAGCTCGGCTCAGACTAGCGGGCGACACAATGAGCAGTTCTTC.

The gene calls are TRBV19 and TRBJ1-3; no reliable D call. The CDR3 sequence is 15 residues long. Between the trimmed V and J ends, which lost 3 bases and 4 bases, there was a span of 13 bases. CDR1 and CDR2 (germline): LNHDA, SQIVND (reference sequence). For the CDR3, the DNA is TGTGCCAGTAGTATCATCTCAGGAGGCGGAAACACCATATATTTT. This translates into CASSIISGGGNTIYF.

The chain couples TRBV5-6 to TRBJ1-5, with TRBD1 as a possible D gene (5 bases). Germline-derived CDR1 and CDR2 are SGHDT and YYEEEE. This CDR3 has 13 amino acids. V was pared by 0 bases and J by 5 bases, with 6 bases between. The CDR3 nucleotides read TGTGCCAGCAGCTTGGGGGGCTATCAGCCCCAGCATTTT. Its protein product is CASSLGGYQPQHF.

This sequence joins TRBV18 and TRBJ2-7; D unresolved. CDR1 and CDR2 (germline): KGHSH, LQKENI. Trimming removed 0 bases at V and 2 bases at J, with 5 bases between. This CDR3 region has 13 residues. The CDR3 reads CASSPPETYEQYF. Written as DNA, the CDR3 is TGTGCCAGCTCACCACCTGAGACCTACGAGCAGTACTTC.

The chain joins TRBV27 to TRBJ2-3; a weak D match, TRBD1 (5 bases). Trimming cost V 6 bases and J 1 base, with 11 bases left between them. Germline lookup yields CDR1 MNHEY and CDR2 SMNVEV (reference sequence). The CDR3 is 14 amino acids. CDR3: CASSYQGGTDTQYF. In DNA form, the CDR3 reads TGTGCCAGCAGCTACCAGGGTGGCACAGATACGCAGTATTTT.

The rearrangement joins TRBV4-2 to TRBJ2-1; TRBD2 aligns across 8 bases. J was trimmed by 4 bases and V by 6 bases; bases with no gene match: 5. The CDR3 consists of 14 residues. The germline CDR1 and CDR2 sequences are LGHNA and YNFKEQ. DNA of the CDR3: TGTGCCAGCAGGGCGGGAGGCGCATACAATGAGCAGTTCTTC. It is translated as CASRAGGAYNEQFF.

The chain employs TRBV6-4 and TRBJ2-1; TRBD1 aligns across 8 bases. CDR1 and CDR2 (germline): MRHNA, SNTAGT. V shed 1 base, J shed 1 base, and the junction held 9 bases outside the gene matches. This CDR3 contains 18 residues. The CDR3 region is CASSDWGTGGRSYNEQFF. The CDR3 nucleotides read TGTGCCAGCAGTGACTGGGGGACAGGTGGGCGTTCCTACAATGAGCAGTTCTTC.

This rearrangement joins TRBV19 to TRBJ2-3; D not certain. V was cut by 4 bases and J by 5 bases, with 4 bases left in between. The CDR3 runs to 11 residues. Germline CDR1 and CDR2: LNHDA and SQIVND (reference sequence). In DNA form, the CDR3 reads TGTGCCAGTAGTAGCGTAGATACGCAGTATTTT. The encoded protein is CASSSVDTQYF.

V and J are TRBV4-2 and TRBJ2-7; the match to TRBD2 covers 8 bases. CDR3 length: 15 amino acids. Looked up from germline, CDR1 is LGHNA and CDR2 is YNFKEQ. V was pared by 5 bases and J by 0 bases, with 6 bases of the junction left unmatched. The chain's CDR3 is CASSNSGTSSYEQYF. CDR3 nucleotides: TGTGCCAGCAGCAATAGCGGGACAAGCTCCTACGAGCAGTACTTC.

This clone was counted a single time. V and J are TRBV5-4 and TRBJ2-7; 11 nucleotides line up with TRBD2. Germline CDR1 and CDR2: SGHNT and YYREEE (reference sequence). V shed 7 bases, J shed 4 bases, and the junction held 4 bases outside the gene matches. The CDR3 consists of 13 residues. The CDR3: CASGIAGGYEQYF. The CDR3 nucleotides are TGTGCCAGCGGCATAGCGGGAGGGTACGAGCAGTACTTC.